The source of this TCR beta chain is a study of regulatory T cells in long-lasting Graves disease. Study-wide points: Lower TCR diversity was seen in persistent Graves' patients than in newly diagnosed ones.

The V gene end was trimmed by 7 bases and the J gene end by 6 bases; junction bases not matched to a gene: 9. Germline V gene sequence: CDR1 MDHEN, CDR2 SYDVKM. The CDR3 runs 14 residues. Described time point: newly diagnosed GD, antithyroid drugs for less than 3 months. Isolated PBMC RNA provided the starting material for the TCR library. Turning to this clonotype: Its antigen is undetermined.

Investigators prepared the TCR beta libraries by applying iRepertoire HTBI primers and Arm-PCR of CDR3 regions. TCRdb used MiXCR to reprocess the multiplex PCR reads, holding one entry per CDR3 protein. The table includes fewer than 650,000 distinct CDR3 sequences, approximately 15% detected once. Another study also made use of these data, one on T cells in Graves' hyperthyroidism and ophthalmopathy. That work adds: Diagnoses used clinical symptoms, serum thyroxine and TRAb, thyroid ultrasound and orbital computed tomography.

The V call is TRBV28, the J call TRBJ1-5, with 7 bases aligning to TRBD1. This TCR was recovered from a woman aged 30 to 39 with Graves disease. The sequencing here drew on peripheral blood mononuclear cells (PBMCs), taken at new diagnosis, from a patient treated with antithyroid drugs. The CDR3 protein is CASTREGAGQPQHF. The CDR3 nucleotides read TGTGCCAGCACCCGGGAGGGGGCCGGTCAGCCCCAGCATTTT. Supplemented by reference TRBV28 and TRBJ1-5, the full variable domain reads DVKVTQSSRYLVKRTGEKVFLECVQDMDHENMFWYRQDPGLGLRLIYFSYDVKMKEKGDIPEGYSVSREKKERFSLILESASTNQTSMYLCASTREGAGQPQHFGDGTRLSIL.